These 23 T cell receptor beta chains share one sample of origin, sequenced in a study of naive and memory T cell subsets. Their target antigens are unknown. An equimolar mix of two oligonucleotides served as the beta constant-region primer for TRBC1 and TRBC2. Four rounds of PCR amplified the ligated cDNA using nested alpha and beta constant-region primers plus SP2. TCRdb redid the calling of the UMI-ligation and nested PCR reads with MiXCR, one entry per CDR3 protein. The sample holds about 100,000 distinct CDR3 sequences, 13% to 15% seen once. General study points: Possibly reflecting memory cells re-expressing CD45RA, a few larger clonotypes occurred in naive repertoires, especially CD8.

The sequenced material came from naive CD8+ T cells from blood. Receptor source: a human donor in good health.

This clonotype was detected a few times. The V and J genes are TRBV4-2 and TRBJ1-5; unclear D gene. Germline loops: CDR1 LGHNA, CDR2 YNFKEQ. CDR3 length: 16 amino acids. Trimming removed 4 bases at V and 6 bases at J, with 19 bases between. The CDR3: CASSPSVTEFGQPQHF. The CDR3 DNA is TGTGCCAGCAGCCCGTCCGTCACAGAATTCGGTCAGCCCCAGCATTTT.

The chain links TRBV29-1 to TRBJ2-1, with TRBD2 matching over 7 bases. V was clipped by 6 bases and J by 6 bases; unmatched bases: 11. CDR1 and CDR2 from the germline V gene are SQVTM and ANQGSEA. The CDR3 spans 14 residues. The CDR3 region is CSVDGDWGGNEQFF. In nucleotides, the CDR3 is TGCAGCGTCGACGGTGACTGGGGGGGCAATGAGCAGTTCTTC.

This clonotype was recorded many times. The chain couples TRBV9 to TRBJ1-5; 9 bases agree with TRBD1. Germline V gives CDR1 SGDLS, CDR2 YYNGEE. The CDR3 extends over 15 amino acids. Trimming removed 3 bases from V and 4 bases from J; junction bases left unmatched: 5. This CDR3 is CASSETGGANQPQHF. Here the CDR3 DNA reads TGTGCCAGCAGCGAGACAGGGGGTGCAAATCAGCCCCAGCATTTT.

In its sample, this clonotype was seen a few times. The rearrangement joins TRBV6-2 or TRBV6-3 to TRBJ2-1, with TRBD1 matching 7 bases. The CDR3 is 15 amino acids. The germline CDR1 and CDR2 sequences are MNHEY and SVGEGT. J gave up 3 bases and V 4 bases, and 6 bases lay outside the gene matches. This chain's CDR3 is CASSLRDSYYNEQFF. The DNA for the CDR3 is TGTGCCAGCAGTTTAAGGGACAGCTACTACAATGAGCAGTTCTTC.

The chain has TRBV12-3 or TRBV12-4 and TRBJ1-4; D unclear. The CDR3 spans 13 residues. V lost 6 bases, J lost 4 bases, and 9 bases lay in between. CDR3 loop: CASSRESNEKLFF. The DNA of the CDR3 is TGTGCCAGCAGCCGCGAAAGTAATGAAAAACTGTTTTTT.

This clonotype was observed at least ten times. This chain joins TRBV27 and TRBJ2-7; TRBD1 agrees at 9 bases. The ends lost 2 bases at V and 4 bases at J; junction bases unmatched: 15. The CDR3 is 18 residues long. CDR1 and CDR2 from the germline V gene are MNHEY and SMNVEV (reference sequence). The CDR3 here is CASSLRGQGGWEGYEQYF. The CDR3 coding sequence is TGTGCCAGCAGTTTAAGGGGACAGGGCGGTTGGGAAGGGTACGAGCAGTACTTC.

The sample holds a few counts of this clonotype. The CDR3 nucleotides read TGCGCCAGCAGCCCTGCCGGACAGGGCTTTTACGAGCAGTACTTC. It yields the protein CASSPAGQGFYEQYF. This rearrangement joins TRBV5-1 to TRBJ2-7, with 8 bases fitting TRBD1. Trimming took 4 bases from V and 4 from J; bases not matched to a gene: 10. The germline gives CDR1 SGHRS, CDR2 YFSETQ. CDR3 size: 15 residues. The whole variable domain, filled in from reference TRBV5-1 and TRBJ2-7, reads KAGVTQTPRYLIKTRGQQVTLSCSPISGHRSVSWYQQTPGQGLQFLFEYFSETQRNKGNFPGRFSGRQFSNSRSEMNVSTLELGDSALYLCASSPAGQGFYEQYFGPGTRLTVT.

This clonotype has more than one count but fewer than ten. V is TRBV4-3 and J is TRBJ2-2; 13 bases are a match to TRBD2. Germline V gene lookup returns CDR1 LGHNA and CDR2 YSLEER. The CDR3 is 18 residues long. V gave up 0 bases and J gave up 7 bases; unmatched junction bases: 8. The DNA of the CDR3 is TGCGCCAGCAGCCAAGATAGAGGACTAGCGGGAGCTAGCGGGGAGCTGTTTTTT. It yields the protein CASSQDRGLAGASGELFF.

This clonotype was seen ten or more times. The rearrangement uses TRBV9 and TRBJ1-1, with D tentatively TRBD1 (5 bases). The V gene's germline CDR1 is SGDLS and CDR2 YYNGEE. The CDR3 runs to 13 residues. V was shortened by 0 bases and J by 6 bases, with 9 bases between the two germline ends. CDR3 DNA sequence: TGTGCCAGCAGCGTAGTTGGGGGAGCTGAAGCTTTCTTT. It encodes CASSVVGGAEAFF.

This chain connects TRBV20-1 to TRBJ1-2; weak D call: TRBD1 (6 bases). Per germline, CDR1 DFQATT and CDR2 SNEGSKA (reference sequence). The CDR3 covers 14 residues. The ends were cut back, 0 bases at V and 4 bases at J, with 12 bases in the middle. CDR3 amino acids: CSARDTRTVYGYTF. CDR3 DNA: TGCAGTGCTAGAGATACCAGGACAGTCTATGGCTACACCTTC.

The chain has TRBV3-1 and TRBJ2-7, with 13 bases lining up with TRBD2. The CDR3 has 15 residues. The germline CDR1 and CDR2 sequences are LGHDT and YNNKEL (reference sequence). V lost 4 bases and J lost 5; bases outside the gene matches: 5. In DNA, the CDR3 is TGTGCCAGCAGCCCCTGGACTAGCGGGGGAGACGAGCAGTACTTC. It specifies CASSPWTSGGDEQYF.

This clonotype occurred a few times. V usage is TRBV20-1 and J usage is TRBJ2-1, with 12 bases aligning to TRBD2. Looked up from germline, CDR1 is DFQATT and CDR2 is SNEGSKA (reference sequence). Trimming removed 0 bases from V and 7 bases from J; junction bases left unmatched: 13. The CDR3 spans 18 residues. In DNA, the CDR3 is TGCAGTGCTAGAGATGCGACTAGCGGGAGATCATTGTGGAATGAGCAGTTCTTC. As protein: CSARDATSGRSLWNEQFF.

Ten or more counts support this clonotype. This chain connects TRBV12-3 or TRBV12-4 to TRBJ2-1; D is uncertain. The CDR3 is made up of 15 amino acids. The V gene lost 3 bases and the J gene lost 0 bases, with 9 bases spanning the gap. CDR3 sequence: CASSLAYLSYNEQFF. In DNA form, the CDR3 reads TGTGCCAGCAGTTTGGCTTACCTCTCCTACAATGAGCAGTTCTTC.

This clonotype was counted many times. This chain uses TRBV12-3 or TRBV12-4 with TRBJ2-1; possible D gene TRBD2, 6 bases. CDR3 length equals 13 residues. V shed 1 base and J shed 7 bases, with 8 bases lying between them. For the CDR3, the DNA is TGTGCCAGCAGTTTAGGCGCGGGGAATGAGCAGTTCTTC. Its protein is CASSLGAGNEQFF.

The chain couples TRBV10-2 to TRBJ2-1; D perhaps matches TRBD1 (5 bases). The V and J ends lost 2 bases and 2 bases respectively, with 10 bases between them. The CDR3 is made up of 15 amino acids. Germline V gene data show CDR1 as WSHSY and CDR2 as SAAADI. Here the CDR3 DNA reads TGCGCCAGCAGTGAGAGGGGCGGCACCTACAATGAGCAGTTCTTC. Translated, it gives CASSERGGTYNEQFF.

This clonotype was counted many times. This chain joins TRBV5-1 and TRBJ2-7; D call uncertain. V was cut by 8 bases and J by 0 bases, with 12 bases left in between. CDR1 SGHRS and CDR2 YFSETQ come from the germline V gene. The length of the CDR3 is 13 residues. The CDR3 here is CASNPADSYEQYF. The CDR3 bases are TGCGCCAGTAACCCCGCTGACTCCTACGAGCAGTACTTC.

The genes are TRBV7-9 and TRBJ2-6, with D possibly matching TRBD1 (5 bases). Germline assignment: CDR1 SEHNR and CDR2 FQNEAQ (reference sequence). The length of the CDR3 is 16 residues. V was shortened by 5 bases and J by 0 bases, with 11 bases between the two germline ends. The CDR3 nucleotides read TGTGCCAGCAGCCCGCCCCAGGGCTCTGGGGCCAACGTCCTGACTTTC. It yields the protein CASSPPQGSGANVLTF.

This clonotype was seen a few times. V and J are TRBV29-1 and TRBJ2-1; D is tentatively TRBD1 or TRBD2 (5 bases each). V shed 6 bases and J shed 14 bases, with 17 bases lying between them. This CDR3 region has 11 residues. Looked up from germline, CDR1 is SQVTM and CDR2 is ANQGSEA. The CDR3 nucleotides are TGCAGCGTCGGGACCCAGGAAGTGGAGTTCTTC. It is translated as CSVGTQEVEFF.

In this sample, this clonotype turned up a few times. This sequence joins TRBV29-1 and TRBJ1-1; D unclear. In germline, CDR1 is SQVTM, CDR2 ANQGSEA. V dropped 7 bases and J dropped 4 bases, with 7 bases sitting between them. The CDR3 loop spans 10 amino acids. Written as DNA, the CDR3 is TGCAGCGACGAGGGCACTGAAGCTTTCTTT. This translates into CSDEGTEAFF.

This clonotype was picked up a small number of times. V and J are TRBV5-4 and TRBJ2-7; no clear D gene. This CDR3 is built from 13 residues. CDR1 is SGHNT, CDR2 YYREEE, per germline (reference sequence). Trimming shortened V by 4 bases and J by 2 bases, and 10 bases separated the two germline ends. CDR3: CASSPERAYEQYF. In nucleotides, the CDR3 is TGTGCCAGCAGCCCCGAAAGGGCCTACGAGCAGTACTTC.

In this sample, this clonotype turned up many times. The rearrangement uses TRBV18 and TRBJ2-7; 9 nucleotides align to TRBD1. CDR1 and CDR2 (germline): KGHSH, LQKENI. The length of the CDR3 is 14 residues. V lost 4 bases and J lost 4; bases outside the gene matches: 5. CDR3 residues: CASSLDRGCYEQYF. The CDR3 bases are TGTGCCAGCTCACTGGACAGGGGATGTTACGAGCAGTACTTC. Full variable domain (missing parts from reference TRBV18 and TRBJ2-7): NAGVMQNPRHLVRRRGQEARLRCSPMKGHSHVYWYRQLPEEGLKFMVYLQKENIIDESGMPKERFSAEFPKEGPSILRIQQVVRGDSAAYFCASSLDRGCYEQYFGPGTRLTVT.

In its sample, this clonotype was seen many times. CDR3 in DNA: TGTGCCAGCAGTTTCGGACAGGACTCCTACGAGCAGTACTTC. Translation gives CASSFGQDSYEQYF. This sequence joins TRBV27 and TRBJ2-7, with TRBD1 matching 7 bases. The CDR3 totals 14 residues. The J segment lost 0 bases and the V segment lost 3 bases, leaving 2 bases of the junction unmatched. In germline, CDR1 is MNHEY, CDR2 SMNVEV (reference sequence).

The chain links TRBV7-9 to TRBJ2-3, with 8 bases identical to TRBD2. Germline CDR1 SEHNR, CDR2 FQNEAQ (reference sequence). J gave up 2 bases and V 4 bases, and 5 bases lay outside the gene matches. The CDR3 length is 15 residues. The CDR3 region has the DNA TGTGCCAGCAGCTCAGCGGGGGACCCCACAGATACGCAGTATTTT. This encodes CASSSAGDPTDTQYF. Complete variable domain (other parts from reference TRBV7-9 and TRBJ2-3): DTGVSQNPRHKITKRGQNVTFRCDPISEHNRLYWYRQTLGQGPEFLTYFQNEAQLEKSRLLSDRFSAERPKGSFSTLEIQRTEQGDSAMYLCASSSAGDPTDTQYFGPGTRLTVL.